This TCR beta chain appears in the sequencing data of a study of T cells in Graves' hyperthyroidism and ophthalmopathy. Notes on the study in general: Most thyroid clonotypes that were expanded above 0.001 also turned up in blood.

RNA transcripts were the template for amplifying TCR beta CDR3 regions. During a first-round RT-PCR of the TCR CDR3, the HTBI primer set was used. A single record per CDR3 protein comes from TCRdb applying MiXCR to the multiplex PCR reads. The table lists 500,000 or so distinct CDR3 sequences, 17% of them singletons. This clonotype was seen a handful of times. Its antigen is unknown. Given a much more abundant clone one base away, this may be a read error. This CDR3 region has 14 residues. Germline loops: CDR1 MDHEN, CDR2 SYDVKM. Source material: blood. This sequence was found in a woman between 18 and 29 years old with Graves' ophthalmopathy. This sequence joins TRBV28 and TRBJ2-1; D is possibly TRBD1 (6 bases). The CDR3 nucleotides are TGTGCCACCTCCGGGGTCCCCAGGGACAATGAGCAGCTCTTC. It codes for CATSGVPRDNEQLF.